This T cell receptor (beta chain) was profiled in a study of blood T cell repertoires in COVID-19. Looking at the study overall: COVID-19 samples from acute and convalescent phases originated in the United States, Italy and Spain.

This CDR3 comprises 13 residues. Germline-derived CDR1 and CDR2 are MNHEY and SVGAGI. Trimming at V came to 7 bases and at J to 2 bases, leaving 5 bases not matched to a gene. Participants, 18 to 89 years old, spanned about 26 US areas. Assignments of participants to cohorts depended upon their own reported clinical history. Clones were sequenced by immunoSEQ multiplex PCR, and TCRdb holds only the in-frame ones, with some missing. Here the sample spans roughly 150,000 clones, 80% being singletons. V gene TRBV6-5 combines with J gene TRBJ2-7; 7 bases are a match to TRBD1. The specimen sequenced was PBMCs or T cells enriched from blood (not recorded which). This TCR was sampled from a middle-aged man who had recovered from COVID-19. The CDR3 reads CASNPGGPYEQYF. CDR3 sequence (DNA): TGTGCCAGCAATCCAGGGGGACCCTACGAGCAGTACTTC.